This entry is about one TCR beta chain. What it recognizes is unknown. The V gene's germline CDR1 is SGHTA and CDR2 FQGNSA. The CDR3 totals 13 residues. V lost 6 bases, J lost 8 bases, and 15 bases lay in between. Histologic diagnosis was independently verified by two lung pathologists. After pathologic assessment, macro-dissection selected premalignant or tumor cells for extraction. This sample was included in a study of immune evolution from preneoplasia to lung adenocarcinoma. At the level of the study: HLA loss of heterozygosity: 5.5% to 8.5% AIS, about 15% MIA, 30% to 35% ADC, none AAH. Study-level points and caveats: Later-stage lesions appeared to have more T cells, more diversity, less clonality.

TCRdb's copy holds only in-frame clones and misses some; the assay was immunoSEQ multiplex PCR. The table includes about 9,800 clones, about four fifths detected once. This rearrangement joins TRBV7-2 to TRBJ2-3; D remains ambiguous. This TCR derives from an older person with lung adenocarcinoma. Sequencing was done on a sample of FFPE lung adenocarcinoma in situ tissue. The CDR3 reads CASREMRLRTQYF. The DNA of the CDR3 is TGTGCCAGCAGGGAAATGAGGCTGCGTACGCAGTATTTT.